These 20 T cell receptor beta chains came from one sample sequenced in a study of cytomegalovirus exposure and HLA in healthy donors. In the PCR, 60 Vbeta and 13 Jbeta primers were used. Measured with immunoSEQ multiplex PCR; TCRdb has only the in-frame clones, and not every one. The sample yields 80,000 to 100,000 clones, over 65% seen once. What was sequenced was PBMCs. The receptor set was obtained from a woman younger than 35 in good health and CMV-seropositive.

The chain couples TRBV27 to TRBJ1-1; D perhaps matches TRBD1 (5 bases). Deletions cut 6 bases from V and 10 bases from J, with 21 bases between. The CDR3 contains 14 residues. CDR1 is MNHEY, CDR2 SMNVEV, per germline (reference sequence). In DNA, the CDR3 is TGTGCCAGCAGCCAATCGTGGGGACTTATGGGAGCTTTCTTT. It translates to CASSQSWGLMGAFF.

This clone was detected once. The J gene is TRBJ2-3, the V gene TRBV4-2, with 14 bases lining up with TRBD2. Looked up from germline, CDR1 is LGHNA and CDR2 is YNFKEQ. The trim removed 6 bases at V and 2 bases at J, leaving 10 bases unmatched. The CDR3 length is 18 residues. This CDR3 reads CASSFRLAGGPITDTQYF. CDR3 nucleotides: TGTGCCAGCAGTTTCCGACTAGCGGGAGGGCCAATCACAGATACGCAGTATTTT.

This clone is a singleton in its sample. J is TRBJ1-1 and V is TRBV5-4; no firm D call. Germline V CDR1 and CDR2: SGHNT, YYREEE (reference sequence). The CDR3 covers 15 residues. The V end was cut by 0 bases, the J end by 5 bases, with 14 bases between. Here the CDR3 DNA reads TGTGCCAGCAGCTTGGCTCCGTCGACCAGGACTGAAGCTTTCTTT. The encoded protein is CASSLAPSTRTEAFF.

The chain links TRBV28 to TRBJ1-1; tentative D call: TRBD1 (5 bases). This CDR3 is 15 amino acids long. Germline V lookup: CDR1 MDHEN, CDR2 SYDVKM. The V gene lost 2 bases and the J gene lost 0 bases, with 10 bases spanning the gap. The CDR3 region is CASSLVSGMNTEAFF. The CDR3 region has the DNA TGTGCCAGCAGTTTAGTATCAGGGATGAACACTGAAGCTTTCTTT.

A note on this clone: One junction end does not reproduce the germline sequence, and a read error may be involved. The identical CDR3 is also encoded by other nucleotide sequences in the sample. The genes are TRBV29-1 and TRBJ1-2, with D hard to call. The CDR3 is made up of 13 amino acids. Germline-derived CDR1 and CDR2 are SQVTM and ANQGSEA. This CDR3 reads CSVEVQRGYGYTF. The CDR3 DNA reads as TGCAGCGTCGAAGTACAGCGGGGCTATGGCTACACCTTC.

This clone was counted once. The chain links TRBV6-5 to TRBJ2-2; D not certain. V was pared by 5 bases and J by 5 bases, with 6 bases between. Germline V gene lookup returns CDR1 MNHEY and CDR2 SVGAGI. The CDR3 totals 12 residues. For the CDR3, the DNA is TGTGCCAGCAGTCCGCGAACCGGGGAGCTGTTTTTT. Translation gives CASSPRTGELFF.

V usage is TRBV7-8 and J usage is TRBJ2-7; TRBD1 matches at 7 bases. The CDR3 is 11 amino acids. Germline trimming cut 7 bases from V and 5 bases from J; bases unmatched to any gene: 2. CDR1 is SGHVS, CDR2 FQNEAQ, per germline. DNA for the CDR3: TGTGCCAGCAACCAGGGGGACGAGCAGTACTTC. This codes for CASNQGDEQYF. Together with reference TRBV7-8 and TRBJ2-7, the CDR3 gives the full variable domain: GAGVSQSPRYKVAKRGQDVALRCDPISGHVSLFWYQQALGQGPEFLTYFQNEAQLDKSGLPSDRFFAERPEGSVSTLKIQRTQQEDSAVYLCASNQGDEQYFGPGTRLTVT.

This clone was detected only once. The chain links TRBV25-1 to TRBJ1-1; 10 bases agree with TRBD1. Germline V gives CDR1 MGHDK, CDR2 SYGVNS. V trimming: 3 bases; J trimming: 3 bases; junction bases outside the gene matches: 4. CDR3 length: 15 amino acids. The CDR3: CASSDAGTGDTEAFF. CDR3 coding DNA: TGTGCCAGCAGTGACGCCGGGACAGGGGACACTGAAGCTTTCTTT.

The chain joins TRBV12-5 to TRBJ2-2; tentative D call: TRBD2 (6 bases). Germline CDR1 LGHNT, CDR2 FRNRAP. The CDR3 totals 15 residues. V gave up 2 bases and J gave up 4 bases, with 11 bases separating them. Written as DNA, the CDR3 is TGTGCTAGTGGTTTGTTGGCGGGGAGCACCGGGGAGCTGTTTTTT. This encodes CASGLLAGSTGELFF.

This clone was counted a single time. With only one base between it and a far larger clone, this is likely a read error. Other DNA variants within this sample encode the same CDR3. J is TRBJ2-7 and V is TRBV7-9, with a possible D match to TRBD2 (6 bases). The CDR3 is 15 residues long. The V and J ends lost 6 bases and 0 bases respectively, with 15 bases between them. Germline loops: CDR1 SEHNR, CDR2 FQNEAQ (reference sequence). The CDR3 loop reads CASSLLGGDSYEQYF. CDR3 in DNA: TGTGCCAGCAGTTTACTAGGCGGGGACTCCTACGAGCAGTACTTC.

The rearrangement joins TRBV27 to TRBJ2-7; D is unclear. V shed 5 bases and J shed 3 bases, with 14 bases lying between them. In germline, CDR1 is MNHEY, CDR2 SMNVEV (reference sequence). CDR3 size: 14 residues. CDR3 amino acids: CASSPMALGYEQYF. Written as DNA, the CDR3 is TGTGCCAGCAGTCCGATGGCCCTTGGCTACGAGCAGTACTTC.

This chain connects TRBV13 to TRBJ1-4; maybe TRBD1 (5 bases). The CDR3 extends over 17 amino acids. Trimming shortened V by 4 bases and J by 2 bases, and 17 bases separated the two germline ends. In germline, CDR1 is PRHDT, CDR2 FYEKMQ (reference sequence). CDR3 bases: TGTGCCAGCAGCTCAAGCGGGGGTTTGGCTACTAATGAAAAACTGTTTTTT. Translation gives CASSSSGGLATNEKLFF.

This clone was counted only a few times. The V and J genes are TRBV10-3 and TRBJ1-4; unclear D gene. Germline assignment: CDR1 ENHRY and CDR2 SYGVKD. The CDR3 is 17 residues long. Trimming shortened V by 6 bases and J by 3 bases, and 20 bases separated the two germline ends. The CDR3 DNA sequence: TGTGCCATCAGCCGAGGAGTCACGTCGCGGGCTAATGAAAAACTGTTTTTT. Its translation: CAISRGVTSRANEKLFF.

This clone was seen only a few times. The chain is built from TRBV28 and TRBJ1-2; tentatively, D is TRBD1 (6 bases). Germline assignment: CDR1 MDHEN and CDR2 SYDVKM. The CDR3 covers 14 residues. V dropped 6 bases and J dropped 8 bases, with 19 bases sitting between them. DNA of the CDR3: TGTGCCAGCAGCACCAGGCAGGGGCCCAGGGGCTACACCTTC. Its protein product is CASSTRQGPRGYTF.

This sequence joins TRBV9 and TRBJ2-4; tentative D call: TRBD2 (7 bases). Germline assignment: CDR1 SGDLS and CDR2 YYNGEE. V was cut by 0 bases and J by 8 bases, with 15 bases left in between. The CDR3 runs 15 residues. CDR3 protein: CASSVGGQGGDIQYF. DNA for the CDR3: TGTGCCAGCAGCGTAGGGGGGCAGGGAGGGGACATTCAGTACTTC.

The chain couples TRBV5-1 to TRBJ1-1; D is unclear. CDR1 and CDR2 (germline): SGHRS, YFSETQ. V was cut by 0 bases and J by 1 base, with 7 bases left in between. The CDR3 consists of 14 residues. In nucleotides, the CDR3 is TGCGCCAGCAGCTTGGCCGGTGAGAACACTGAAGCTTTCTTT. Protein: CASSLAGENTEAFF.

The chain couples TRBV28 to TRBJ2-5; TRBD1 aligns across 7 bases. Germline V gene data show CDR1 as MDHEN and CDR2 as SYDVKM. Losses at the gene ends were 5 bases for V and 2 bases for J; bases not matched to a gene: 2. The CDR3 contains 13 residues. CDR3 bases: TGTGCCAGCAGTCCGGGACAGCAAGAGACCCAGTACTTC. As protein: CASSPGQQETQYF.

There are a few counts of this clone. V gene TRBV6-4 combines with J gene TRBJ2-3; perhaps TRBD2 as D (5 bases). The CDR3 length is 16 residues. CDR1 is MRHNA, CDR2 SNTAGT, per germline. V shed 6 bases and J shed 5 bases, with 21 bases lying between them. In DNA, the CDR3 is TGTGCCAGCAGATTTCGGCGAACCCACCGGGGAGATACGCAGTATTTT. Amino acids: CASRFRRTHRGDTQYF.

The genes are TRBV6-5 and TRBJ2-3; 9 bases agree with TRBD1. CDR3 length: 13 amino acids. With 6 bases clipped from V and 6 bases from J, the junction kept 4 bases outside the gene matches. Germline V gene data show CDR1 as MNHEY and CDR2 as SVGAGI. The CDR3 DNA follows: TGTGCCAGCAGAGGGACAGGGTTGGATACGCAGTATTTT. Protein product: CASRGTGLDTQYF.

V and J are TRBV6-6 and TRBJ2-5; D is unclear. The germline gives CDR1 MNHNY, CDR2 SVGAGI (reference sequence). The length of the CDR3 is 16 residues. Trimming left V 6 bases short and J 4 bases short, with 21 bases between. CDR3 sequence reads: CASSLTRASLSETQYF. In nucleotides, the CDR3 is TGTGCCAGCAGCCTCACTCGCGCCTCACTCTCAGAGACCCAGTACTTC.